What follows are 11 T cell receptor beta chains derived from one specimen sequenced in a study of blood T cell repertoires in COVID-19. Assay: immunoSEQ multiplex PCR; the TCRdb copy retains only in-frame clones and omits some. This table has 300,000 to 400,000 clones, 85% to 90% appearing once. The sample taken for sequencing was peripheral blood. The receptors were sampled from a woman aged 50 to 60 with COVID-19, enrolled during active disease.

This clone was recorded only once. This chain links TRBV5-1 with TRBJ2-2; TRBD1 aligns across 7 bases. The CDR3 length is 15 residues. Germline V gene sequence: CDR1 SGHRS, CDR2 YFSETQ. The V and J ends lost 3 bases and 2 bases, in that order; junction bases with no gene match: 4. The CDR3 protein is CASSSGQRNTGELFF. In DNA form, the CDR3 reads TGCGCCAGCAGCTCGGGACAGAGAAACACCGGGGAGCTGTTTTTT.

V and J are TRBV10-3 and TRBJ2-2, with a possible D match to TRBD1 (6 bases). CDR3 length equals 18 residues. The germline V and J ends were trimmed by 6 bases and 3 bases, with 23 bases remaining between them. Germline CDR1 and CDR2: ENHRY and SYGVKD. The CDR3 DNA follows: TGTGCCATCAGGGCCTCCTCCGGGACAAACAAGGACACCGGGGAGCTGTTTTTT. As protein: CAIRASSGTNKDTGELFF.

The rearrangement uses TRBV19 and TRBJ1-1; 10 bases are shared with TRBD1. Unmatched junction bases numbered 15, after V lost 3 bases and J lost 5 bases. The CDR3 is made up of 18 amino acids. From germline, CDR1 is LNHDA and CDR2 SQIVND (reference sequence). CDR3 amino acids: CASSIWGQGTPGETEAFF. In nucleotides, the CDR3 is TGTGCCAGTAGTATTTGGGGACAGGGGACACCGGGGGAGACTGAAGCTTTCTTT.

This chain links TRBV5-1 with TRBJ2-7, with a tentative D call TRBD1 (8 bases). The CDR3 contains 13 residues. Trimming stripped 3 bases from V and 7 bases from J, with 14 bases between. The germline gives CDR1 SGHRS, CDR2 YFSETQ. CDR3 DNA sequence: TGCGCCAGCAGCTCCGACAGGGGAGGGGAGCAGTACTTC. Translated: CASSSDRGGEQYF.

This clone was counted at least ten times. V is TRBV3-1 (or the pseudogene TRBV3-2) and J is TRBJ1-6; 7 bases line up with TRBD1. The CDR3 covers 14 residues. The V and J ends lost 4 bases and 6 bases, in that order; junction bases with no gene match: 3. Germline values: CDR1 LGHDT, CDR2 YNNKEL (reference sequence). The chain's CDR3 is CASSRRDSNSPLHF. CDR3 nucleotides: TGTGCCAGCAGCCGCCGGGACAGTAATTCACCCCTCCACTTT.

This clone was seen once. The chain links TRBV18 to TRBJ1-1, with D hard to call. Per the germline V gene, CDR1 is KGHSH and CDR2 is LQKENI. Trimming removed 6 bases at V and 6 bases at J, with 11 bases between. CDR3 length: 12 amino acids. As DNA, the CDR3 is TGTGCCAGCTCTCTTAGCCCTCCTGAAGCTTTCTTT. This encodes CASSLSPPEAFF.

This clone has just one count. The chain combines TRBV19 with TRBJ2-1, with 9 bases that match TRBD2. This CDR3 has 17 residues. Trimming took 4 bases from V and 2 from J; bases not matched to a gene: 9. Germline values: CDR1 LNHDA, CDR2 SQIVND (reference sequence). CDR3: CASSRTAGGAPYNEQFF. The CDR3 bases are TGTGCCAGTAGTAGAACGGCGGGAGGGGCCCCCTACAATGAGCAGTTCTTC.

This sequence joins TRBV10-2 and TRBJ2-5, with 8 bases identical to TRBD2. This CDR3 is built from 17 residues. Germline V CDR1 and CDR2: WSHSY, SAAADI. V was clipped by 6 bases and J by 4 bases; unmatched bases: 16. CDR3 sequence: CASRGSGGDFYGETQYF. In nucleotides, the CDR3 is TGCGCCAGCAGGGGATCCGGGGGGGACTTCTACGGAGAGACCCAGTACTTC.

The CDR3 protein is CASSGSRMDTQYF. The CDR3 DNA reads as TGTGCCAGTAGCGGGAGTAGGATGGATACGCAGTATTTT. This rearrangement joins TRBV19 to TRBJ2-3; possibly TRBD2 for D (6 bases). Trimming pared 6 bases from V and 6 bases from J, leaving 13 bases between. This CDR3 contains 13 residues. CDR1 is LNHDA and CDR2 is SQIVND in the germline V gene (reference sequence).

The CDR3 DNA reads TGTGCCTGGAGTTCAGCCGGGACACCCCTCCACTTT. Translation gives CAWSSAGTPLHF. V usage is TRBV30 and J usage is TRBJ1-6; D call uncertain. V dropped 2 bases and J dropped 11 bases, with 10 bases sitting between them. CDR1 GTSNPN and CDR2 SVGIG come from the germline V gene (reference sequence). This CDR3 contains 12 residues. Variable domain in full (rest from reference TRBV30 and TRBJ1-6): SQTIHQWPATLVQPVGSPLSLECTVEGTSNPNLYWYRQAAGRGLQLLFYSVGIGQISSEVPQNLSASRPQDRQFILSSKKLLLSDSGFYLCAWSSAGTPLHFGNGTRLTVT.

CDR3 residues: CASSLISTAGHGYTF. The CDR3 DNA reads as TGTGCCAGCAGCCTCATCTCGACAGCGGGGCATGGCTACACCTTC. The chain is built from TRBV5-4 and TRBJ1-2, with D possibly TRBD1 on 5 matching bases. The germline V gene has CDR1 SGHNT and CDR2 YYREEE (reference sequence). CDR3 length equals 15 residues. Trimming removed 4 bases at V and 6 bases at J, with 19 bases between.